Listed below are T cell receptor beta chains from one sample, sequenced in a study of blood T cell repertoires in COVID-19. The method was immunoSEQ multiplex PCR; TCRdb's version includes in-frame clones alone and lacks a portion of them. The repertoire holds 250,000 to 400,000 clones, with almost 90% as singletons. Sequenced material: peripheral blood. The receptors were gathered from a woman in her twenties or thirties with COVID-19, enrolled during active disease. Each CDR3 is given with its conserved first and last residue. Not every row has a clone size; where given, it reads once, few, many or a size class.

>TRBV19|NA
CASKRLAGDNYEQYF
>TRBV29-1|NA
CSTWTSGYGYTF
>TRBV19|NA
CASSIRGGNEQFF
>TRBV2|once
CASSEGTSYYGYTF
>TRBV5-1|NA
CASSLFGTPSDNEQFF
>TRBV5-1|once
CASSGAGTPSLAKNIQYF
>TRBV7-6|NA
CASSLAISGSYEQYF
>TRBV12-3/TRBV12-4|once
CASNLIGQEAFF
>TRBV5-1|NA
CASSLSWEAFYGYTF
>TRBV19|NA
CASSPGLDRNIQYF
>TRBV6-1|NA
CASSATPKTGTEETQYF
>TRBV2|NA
CASSEGPGLVSGANVLTF
>TRBV28|NA
CASSTTGEYEQYF
>TRBV6-5|NA
CASRIGSGTGELFF
>TRBV18|NA
CASSPPSDRVNEKLFF
>TRBV14|few
CASSQALSGRVGNEQFF
>TRBV5-1|once
CASSLEGQVNTEAFF
>TRBV11-2|NA
CASSLVGAEQFF
>TRBV11-3|NA
CASSPYGQNNEQFF
>TRBV5-4|NA
CASSKGTSGSSNIQYF
>TRBV28|NA
CASSPGWGQAASEQYF
>TRBV12-3/TRBV12-4|NA
CASSPDGYIQYF
>TRBV4-1|NA
CASSQADYGYTF
>TRBV18|once
CASSPLGQALSNTEAFF
>TRBV7-9|NA
CASSLVSSGSSYEQYF
>TRBV13|NA
CASSLRFREETQYF
>TRBV5-4|NA
CASSLTSGSEETQYF
>TRBV30|once
CAWSPGLPNTEAFF
>TRBV28|NA
CASSTSGRGGDTQYF
>TRBV27|NA
CASSPTNQPQHF
>TRBV19|NA
CASSGQVNTEAFF
>TRBV5-1|NA
CASSVRDRPGGEQYF
>TRBV7-9|few
CASSLATGDGYTF
>TRBV20-1|NA
CSAREQGRAFF
>TRBV5-1|NA
CASTESGTANEKLFF
>TRBV9|NA
CASSVGPGVSGMSRETQYF
>TRBV2|NA
CASKKEQNSNQPQHF
>TRBV7-9|NA
CASSLASVPYNEQFF
>TRBV2|NA
CASSEEGWGGYTF